Below are 17 T cell receptor beta chains sequenced from a single sample in a study of CD8 T cells in ankylosing spondylitis. A single record per CDR3 protein comes from TCRdb applying MiXCR to the 5' RACE reads. Of a few hundred thousand distinct CDR3 sequences in the sample, approximately 11% were seen once. The specimen was blood, either unsorted or a sorted T cell fraction (not recorded which). Receptors originate from a male donor with ankylosing spondylitis or in good health (not recorded which).

This clonotype was observed many times. The chain recombines TRBV5-1 with TRBJ2-3, with D unclear. The CDR3 has 16 residues. V was clipped by 2 bases and J by 0 bases, with 13 bases between them. Germline V lookup: CDR1 SGHRS, CDR2 YFSETQ. The CDR3 coding sequence is TGCGCCAGCAGCTTCGTTATGGGTTCTAGCACAGATACGCAGTATTTT. It codes for CASSFVMGSSTDTQYF.

The chain recombines TRBV29-1 with TRBJ1-1; perhaps TRBD1 as D (5 bases). The V and J ends lost 5 bases and 2 bases respectively, with 27 bases between them. Germline values: CDR1 SQVTM, CDR2 ANQGSEA. The CDR3 spans 18 residues. In DNA, the CDR3 is TGCAGCGTTATTATCCGCGATAGTACTGGGCAGGGAAACACTGAAGCTTTCTTT. Protein product: CSVIIRDSTGQGNTEAFF.

The rearrangement joins TRBV7-9 to TRBJ2-7; D is ambiguous. Germline CDR1 reads SEHNR; CDR2 reads FQNEAQ (reference sequence). The CDR3 covers 14 residues. Deletions cut 6 bases from V and 2 bases from J, with 14 bases between. CDR3 nucleotides: TGTGCCAGCAGGCCGTCCTCCCAGACCTACGAGCAGTACTTC. It encodes CASRPSSQTYEQYF.

This clonotype has only a few counts. The chain uses TRBV3-1 and TRBJ1-1; no definite D call. CDR1 LGHDT and CDR2 YNNKEL come from the germline V gene (reference sequence). Between the trimmed V and J ends, which lost 0 bases and 7 bases, there was a span of 9 bases. CDR3 size: 13 residues. In nucleotides, the CDR3 is TGTGCCAGCAGCCAAGACAGCGCCCGTGAAGCTTTCTTT. Translated: CASSQDSAREAFF.

This clonotype occurred many times. The V and J genes are TRBV7-8 and TRBJ2-1; 8 nucleotides agree with TRBD2. The CDR3 is 14 amino acids. CDR1 SGHVS and CDR2 FQNEAQ come from the germline V gene. V dropped 5 bases and J dropped 8; count of bases not matched to a gene: 8. CDR3 in DNA: TGTGCCAGCAGCCCAGGACTAGCCAACCATGAGCAGTTCTTC. It is translated as CASSPGLANHEQFF. The complete variable domain, with remaining parts taken from reference TRBV7-8 and TRBJ2-1, reads GAGVSQSPRYKVAKRGQDVALRCDPISGHVSLFWYQQALGQGPEFLTYFQNEAQLDKSGLPSDRFFAERPEGSVSTLKIQRTQQEDSAVYLCASSPGLANHEQFFGPGTRLTVL.

The rearrangement joins TRBV5-1 to TRBJ1-3; no definite D call. The CDR3 is 17 amino acids. Germline-derived CDR1 and CDR2 are SGHRS and YFSETQ. The V end lost 1 base, the J end lost 0 bases, and 14 bases lay between the germline ends. The CDR3 DNA sequence: TGCGCCAGCAGCTTGAACCCGGCGTCAATCTCTGGAAACACCATATATTTT. The encoded protein is CASSLNPASISGNTIYF. The variable domain in full, with the rest retrieved from reference TRBV5-1 and TRBJ1-3, is KAGVTQTPRYLIKTRGQQVTLSCSPISGHRSVSWYQQTPGQGLQFLFEYFSETQRNKGNFPGRFSGRQFSNSRSEMNVSTLELGDSALYLCASSLNPASISGNTIYFGEGSWLTVV.

The sample holds many counts of this clonotype. The genes are TRBV4-1 and TRBJ1-5, with no clear D. CDR3 length: 15 amino acids. The ends were cut back, 11 bases at V and 0 bases at J, with 17 bases in the middle. Germline V gene data show CDR1 as MGHRA and CDR2 as YSYEKL. The CDR3 DNA reads as TGCGCCTCTAACGGAGGAGAATATAGCAATCAGCCCCAGCATTTT. Translated: CASNGGEYSNQPQHF.

This clonotype was recorded a few times. This chain links TRBV20-1 with TRBJ2-1, with TRBD2 identical over 8 bases. V gave up 3 bases and J gave up 12 bases; unmatched junction bases: 10. CDR3 length equals 13 residues. The germline gives CDR1 DFQATT, CDR2 SNEGSKA (reference sequence). The CDR3, as DNA: TGCAGTGCTAGCAACGCGGGAGGTACCGGGCAGTTCTTC. Translation gives CSASNAGGTGQFF.

This clonotype has a count of ten or more. J is TRBJ2-1 and V is TRBV5-1, with D tentatively TRBD2 (6 bases). The CDR3 is 14 residues long. The V end was cut by 0 bases, the J end by 7 bases, with 11 bases between. Germline loops: CDR1 SGHRS, CDR2 YFSETQ. CDR3 sequence: CASSLELAGNEQFF. In DNA, the CDR3 is TGCGCCAGCAGCTTGGAACTAGCAGGTAATGAGCAGTTCTTC. The full variable domain, in which reference TRBV5-1 and TRBJ2-1 provide the parts outside the CDR3, is KAGVTQTPRYLIKTRGQQVTLSCSPISGHRSVSWYQQTPGQGLQFLFEYFSETQRNKGNFPGRFSGRQFSNSRSEMNVSTLELGDSALYLCASSLELAGNEQFFGPGTRLTVL.

This clonotype was detected many times. The CDR3 bases are TGTGCCAGCACCCAGGGGCCCACTGGCTACACCTTC. It translates to CASTQGPTGYTF. V and J are TRBV6-6 and TRBJ1-2; D is possibly TRBD1 (6 bases). In germline, CDR1 is MNHNY, CDR2 SVGAGI (reference sequence). Trimming removed 7 bases at V and 7 bases at J, with 13 bases between. There are 12 residues in the CDR3.

V usage is TRBV29-1 and J usage is TRBJ1-1; tentatively, D is TRBD1 (6 bases). V gave up 7 bases and J gave up 3 bases, with 9 bases separating them. The CDR3 has 11 residues. The germline V gene has CDR1 SQVTM and CDR2 ANQGSEA. The CDR3 is CSATGYTEAFF. In DNA form, the CDR3 reads TGCAGCGCCACAGGGTACACTGAAGCTTTCTTT. Full variable domain (rest looked up from reference TRBV29-1 and TRBJ1-1): SAVISQKPSRDICQRGTSLTIQCQVDSQVTMMFWYRQQPGQSLTLIATANQGSEATYESGFVIDKFPISRPNLTFSTLTVSNMSPEDSSIYLCSATGYTEAFFGQGTRLTVV.

At least ten counts were recorded for this clonotype. This chain links TRBV11-2 with TRBJ2-3, with 12 bases identical to TRBD2. The CDR3 is made up of 19 amino acids. Trimming at V came to 1 base and at J to 2 bases, leaving 10 bases not matched to a gene. The germline V gene encodes CDR1 SGHAT and CDR2 FQNNGV. CDR3 sequence reads: CASSLGALAGGINTDTQYF. CDR3 bases: TGTGCCAGCAGCTTAGGAGCTCTAGCGGGGGGGATCAACACAGATACGCAGTATTTT.

The J gene is TRBJ2-1, the V gene TRBV5-1, with 7 positions matching TRBD2. After removal of 5 bases from V and 5 bases from J, the junction contained 10 bases not matched to a gene. Per the germline V gene, CDR1 is SGHRS and CDR2 is YFSETQ. The CDR3 contains 15 residues. CDR3 protein: CASSTSGTQNNEQFF. The CDR3 bases are TGCGCCAGCAGTACAAGCGGGACGCAAAACAATGAGCAGTTCTTC.

CDR3 region: CSARRWLERETQYF. The CDR3 region has the DNA TGCAGTGCTAGGAGGTGGCTAGAACGGGAGACCCAGTACTTC. V is TRBV20-1 and J is TRBJ2-5; D unresolved. Per germline, CDR1 DFQATT and CDR2 SNEGSKA (reference sequence). V dropped 3 bases and J dropped 5 bases, with 16 bases sitting between them. This CDR3 has 14 amino acids.

This clonotype showed up many times. This chain links TRBV20-1 with TRBJ2-1; D perhaps matches TRBD2 (6 bases). The germline V gene has CDR1 DFQATT and CDR2 SNEGSKA (reference sequence). Trimming removed 3 bases from V and 6 bases from J, with 12 bases in between. The length of the CDR3 is 13 residues. CDR3: CSASSVGGNEQFF. The DNA for the CDR3 is TGCAGTGCTAGTTCAGTGGGAGGCAATGAGCAGTTCTTC.

The CDR3: CASSYSGYSSYNEQFF. The DNA of the CDR3 is TGTGCCAGCAGTTACTCGGGCTATAGCTCCTACAATGAGCAGTTCTTC. The chain is built from TRBV6-2 or TRBV6-3 and TRBJ2-1; D is undetermined. The V end was cut by 0 bases, the J end by 0 bases, with 9 bases between. The germline V gene has CDR1 MNHEY and CDR2 SVGEGT. The CDR3 runs to 16 residues.

This clonotype was recorded many times. V gene TRBV28 combines with J gene TRBJ1-1; TRBD1 aligns across 7 bases. Germline loops: CDR1 MDHEN, CDR2 SYDVKM. J gave up 1 base and V 3 bases, and 8 bases lay outside the gene matches. CDR3 size: 16 residues. The CDR3, as DNA: TGTGCCAGCAGTTTTTTATCGAGGGGGCAGAACACTGAAGCTTTCTTT. Translating it yields CASSFLSRGQNTEAFF.